This TCR beta chain stems from a study of PD-1 blockade in classical Hodgkin lymphoma. Study details: Patients received nivolumab 3 mg/kg intravenously every 2 weeks.

A few counts support this clone. What it recognizes is unknown. The assay was immunoSEQ multiplex PCR, and TCRdb's table has in-frame clones only and misses some. Among more than 25,000 clones listed, nearly 80% were seen once. Brentuximab vedotin exposure varied among the patients, all of whom had relapsed after autologous stem cell transplantation. Responses achieved at best were complete response, partial response or progressive disease. The CDR3 contains 15 residues. V lost 0 bases, J lost 9 bases, and 12 bases lay in between. Germline V gene data show CDR1 as MNHNY and CDR2 as SVGAGI (reference sequence). Study-wide results and caveats: At baseline, newly diagnosed patients reportedly showed less TCR diversity than healthy donors.

The chain is built from TRBV6-6 and TRBJ1-6; D is unclear. Sample: peripheral blood mononuclear cells (PBMCs), taken before the second cycle of nivolumab. This clonotype was sampled from a human donor with classical Hodgkin lymphoma. The CDR3 sequence: CASSYSTTGSSPLHF. The CDR3 bases are TGTGCCAGCAGTTACTCGACCACGGGCAGTTCACCCCTCCACTTT.